This T cell receptor beta chain was identified in a study of tumor-infiltrating lymphocytes in localized non-small cell lung cancer. Study information: Some samples were collected after neoadjuvant chemotherapy; smokers, never-smokers and several histologies were included.

The CDR3 is made up of 14 amino acids. V was cut by 5 bases and J by 6 bases, with 17 bases left in between. The germline V gene encodes CDR1 SGHNT and CDR2 YYREEE (reference sequence). Notes on this clone: Its antigen is currently unknown.

Study conclusions and caveats: Technical variation could not be separated from intratumor heterogeneity here.

Repertoires were generated with immunoSEQ multiplex PCR, while TCRdb's copy carries only in-frame clones and drops some. The sample records fewer than 12,000 clones, 55% to 80% being singletons. The sequencing input was lung tumor tissue. The sequence derives from a human donor with non-small cell lung cancer. The rearrangement links TRBV5-4 to TRBJ1-2, with D hard to call. The CDR3 nucleotides read TGTGCCAGCAGACCGGCCGATTTCCGGGATGGCTACACCTTC. Translated: CASRPADFRDGYTF.